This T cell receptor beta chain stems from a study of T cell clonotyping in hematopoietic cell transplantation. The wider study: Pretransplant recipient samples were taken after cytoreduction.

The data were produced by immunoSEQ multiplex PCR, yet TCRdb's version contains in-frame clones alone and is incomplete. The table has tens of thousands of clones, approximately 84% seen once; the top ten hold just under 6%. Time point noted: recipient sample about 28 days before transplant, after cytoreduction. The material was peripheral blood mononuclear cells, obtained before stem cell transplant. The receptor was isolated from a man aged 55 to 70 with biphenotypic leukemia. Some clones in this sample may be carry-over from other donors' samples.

CDR3 bases: TGCGCCAGCAGCCTTAGCGGGAGTGCGGCGGATGAGCAGTTCTTC. Amino acid sequence: CASSLSGSAADEQFF. The rearrangement links TRBV4-3 to TRBJ2-1; TRBD2 matches 9 bases. Germline CDR1 reads LGHNA; CDR2 reads YSLEER. V trimming: 4 bases; J trimming: 8 bases; junction bases outside the gene matches: 9. This CDR3 region has 15 residues.